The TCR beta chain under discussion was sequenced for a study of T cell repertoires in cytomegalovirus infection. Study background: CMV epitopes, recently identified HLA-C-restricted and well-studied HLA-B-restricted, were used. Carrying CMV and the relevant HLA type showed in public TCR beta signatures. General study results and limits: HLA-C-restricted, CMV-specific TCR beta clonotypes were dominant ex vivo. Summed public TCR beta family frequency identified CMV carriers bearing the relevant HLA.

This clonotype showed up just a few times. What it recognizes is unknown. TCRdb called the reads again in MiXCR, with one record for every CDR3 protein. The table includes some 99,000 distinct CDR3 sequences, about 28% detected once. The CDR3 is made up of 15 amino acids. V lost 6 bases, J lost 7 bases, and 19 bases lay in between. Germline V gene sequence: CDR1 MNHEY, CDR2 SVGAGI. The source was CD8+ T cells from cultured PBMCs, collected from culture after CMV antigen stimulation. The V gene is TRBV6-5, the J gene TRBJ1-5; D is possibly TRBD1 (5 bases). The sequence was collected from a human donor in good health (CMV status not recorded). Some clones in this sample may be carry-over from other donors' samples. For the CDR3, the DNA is TGTGCCAGCAGCCCAGTCGGGGGTTTGGGACAGCCCCAGCATTTT. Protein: CASSPVGGLGQPQHF.